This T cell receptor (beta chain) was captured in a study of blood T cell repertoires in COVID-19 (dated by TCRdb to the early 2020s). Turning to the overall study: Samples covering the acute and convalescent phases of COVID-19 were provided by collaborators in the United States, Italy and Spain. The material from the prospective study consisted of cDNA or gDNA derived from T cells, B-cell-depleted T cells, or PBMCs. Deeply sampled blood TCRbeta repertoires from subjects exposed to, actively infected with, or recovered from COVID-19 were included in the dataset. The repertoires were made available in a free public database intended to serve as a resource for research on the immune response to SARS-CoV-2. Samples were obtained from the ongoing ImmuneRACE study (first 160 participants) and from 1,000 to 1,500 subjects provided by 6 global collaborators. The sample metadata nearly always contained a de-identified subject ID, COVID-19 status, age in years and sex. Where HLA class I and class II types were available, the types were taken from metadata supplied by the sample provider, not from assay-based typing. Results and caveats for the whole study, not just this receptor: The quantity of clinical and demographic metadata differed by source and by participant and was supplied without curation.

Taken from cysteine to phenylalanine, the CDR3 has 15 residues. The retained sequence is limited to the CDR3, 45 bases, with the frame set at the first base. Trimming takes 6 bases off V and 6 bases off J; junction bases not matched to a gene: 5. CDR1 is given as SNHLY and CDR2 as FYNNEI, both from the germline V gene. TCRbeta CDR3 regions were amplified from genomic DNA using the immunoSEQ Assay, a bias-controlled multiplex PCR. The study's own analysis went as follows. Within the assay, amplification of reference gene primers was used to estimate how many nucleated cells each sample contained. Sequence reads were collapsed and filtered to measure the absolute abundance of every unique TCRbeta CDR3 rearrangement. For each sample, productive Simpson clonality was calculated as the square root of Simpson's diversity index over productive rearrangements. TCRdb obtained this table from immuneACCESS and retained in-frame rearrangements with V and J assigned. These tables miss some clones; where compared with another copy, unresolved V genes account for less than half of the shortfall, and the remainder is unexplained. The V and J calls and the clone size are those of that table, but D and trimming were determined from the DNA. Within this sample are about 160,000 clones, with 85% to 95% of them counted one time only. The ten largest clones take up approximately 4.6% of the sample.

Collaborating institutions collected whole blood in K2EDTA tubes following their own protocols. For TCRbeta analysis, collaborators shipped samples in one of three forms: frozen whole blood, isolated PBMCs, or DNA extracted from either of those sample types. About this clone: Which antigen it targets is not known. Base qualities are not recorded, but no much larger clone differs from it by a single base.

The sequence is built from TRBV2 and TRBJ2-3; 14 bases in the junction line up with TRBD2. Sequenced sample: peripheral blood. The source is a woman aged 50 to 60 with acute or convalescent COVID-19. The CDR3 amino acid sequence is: CASRGTSGSSDTQYF. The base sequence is TGTGCCAGCAGGGGGACTAGCGGGAGCTCGGATACGCAGTATTTT.